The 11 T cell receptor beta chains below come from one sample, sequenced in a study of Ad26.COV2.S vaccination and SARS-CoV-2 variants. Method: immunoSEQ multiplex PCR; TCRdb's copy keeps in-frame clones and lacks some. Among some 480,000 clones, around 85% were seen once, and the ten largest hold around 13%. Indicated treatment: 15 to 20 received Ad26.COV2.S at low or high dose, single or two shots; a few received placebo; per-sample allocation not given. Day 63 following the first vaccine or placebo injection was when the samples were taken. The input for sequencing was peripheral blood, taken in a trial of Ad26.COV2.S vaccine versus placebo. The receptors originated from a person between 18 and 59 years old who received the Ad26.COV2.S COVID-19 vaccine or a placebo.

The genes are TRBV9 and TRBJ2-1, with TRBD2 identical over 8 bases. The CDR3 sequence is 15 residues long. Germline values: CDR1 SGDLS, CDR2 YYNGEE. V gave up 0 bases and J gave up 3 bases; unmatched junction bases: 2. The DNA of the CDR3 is TGTGCCAGCAGCGTAGATAGCGGGAACTACAATGAGCAGTTCTTC. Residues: CASSVDSGNYNEQFF.

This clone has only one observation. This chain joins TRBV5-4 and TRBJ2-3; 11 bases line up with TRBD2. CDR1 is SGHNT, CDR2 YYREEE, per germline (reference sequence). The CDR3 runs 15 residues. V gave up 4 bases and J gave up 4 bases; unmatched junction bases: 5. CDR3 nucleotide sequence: TGTGCCAGCAGCGAACTAGCGGGAGAAGCAGATACGCAGTATTTT. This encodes CASSELAGEADTQYF.

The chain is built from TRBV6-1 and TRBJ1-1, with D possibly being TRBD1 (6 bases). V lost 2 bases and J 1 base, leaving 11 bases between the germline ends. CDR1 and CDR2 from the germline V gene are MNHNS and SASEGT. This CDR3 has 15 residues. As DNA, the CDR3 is TGTGCCAGCAGTGAACGCGGGGGCAGGAACACTGAAGCTTTCTTT. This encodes CASSERGGRNTEAFF.

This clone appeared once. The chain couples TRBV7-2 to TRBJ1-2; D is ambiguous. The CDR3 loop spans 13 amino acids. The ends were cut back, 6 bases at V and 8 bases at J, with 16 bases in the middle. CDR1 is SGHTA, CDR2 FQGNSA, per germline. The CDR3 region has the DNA TGTGCCAGCAGGCAGGACGTAGAGGACGGCTACACCTTC. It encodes CASRQDVEDGYTF.

CDR3 sequence (DNA): TGTGCCAGCAGTTTAATTCAGGGGGCGATGCGGAATGAGCAGTTCTTC. Its protein product is CASSLIQGAMRNEQFF. This chain connects TRBV27 to TRBJ2-1; 8 bases fit TRBD1. The CDR3 loop spans 16 amino acids. Trimming took 2 bases from V and 7 from J; bases not matched to a gene: 10. Germline-derived CDR1 and CDR2 are MNHEY and SMNVEV (reference sequence).

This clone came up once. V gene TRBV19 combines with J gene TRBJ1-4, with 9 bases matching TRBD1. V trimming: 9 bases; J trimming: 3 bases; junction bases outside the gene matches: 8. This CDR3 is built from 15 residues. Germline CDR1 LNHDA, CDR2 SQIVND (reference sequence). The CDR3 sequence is CASSPGQGPNEKLFF. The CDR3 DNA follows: TGTGCCAGCAGCCCGGGACAGGGACCTAATGAAAAACTGTTTTTT.

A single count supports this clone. The CDR3 spells CASSFGGSTEKLFF. For the CDR3, the DNA is TGTGCCAGCAGTTTTGGTGGCAGTACTGAGAAACTGTTTTTT. J is TRBJ1-4 and V is TRBV28; no definite D call. The V end lost 3 bases, the J end lost 11 bases, and 16 bases lay between the germline ends. Germline loops: CDR1 MDHEN, CDR2 SYDVKM. This CDR3 spans 14 amino acids.

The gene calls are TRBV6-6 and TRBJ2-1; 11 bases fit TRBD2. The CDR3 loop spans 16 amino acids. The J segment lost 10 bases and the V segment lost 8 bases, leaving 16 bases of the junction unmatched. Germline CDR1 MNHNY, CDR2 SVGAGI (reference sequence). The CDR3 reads CASVPQALTSGGEQFF. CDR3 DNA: TGTGCCAGCGTACCCCAGGCCCTTACTAGCGGGGGAGAGCAGTTCTTC.

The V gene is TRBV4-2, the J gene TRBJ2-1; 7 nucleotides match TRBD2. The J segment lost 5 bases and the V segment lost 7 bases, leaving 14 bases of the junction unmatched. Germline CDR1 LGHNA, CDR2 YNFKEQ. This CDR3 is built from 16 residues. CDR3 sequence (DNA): TGTGCCAGCAAGTCGGGGTCTAGCGGCACCCACAATGAGCAGTTCTTC. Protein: CASKSGSSGTHNEQFF.

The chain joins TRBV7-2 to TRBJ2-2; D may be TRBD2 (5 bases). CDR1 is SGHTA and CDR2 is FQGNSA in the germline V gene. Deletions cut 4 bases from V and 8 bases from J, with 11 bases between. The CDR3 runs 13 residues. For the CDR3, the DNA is TGTGCCAGCAGCTCTCGGGGTCGGGGGGAGCTGTTTTTT. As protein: CASSSRGRGELFF.

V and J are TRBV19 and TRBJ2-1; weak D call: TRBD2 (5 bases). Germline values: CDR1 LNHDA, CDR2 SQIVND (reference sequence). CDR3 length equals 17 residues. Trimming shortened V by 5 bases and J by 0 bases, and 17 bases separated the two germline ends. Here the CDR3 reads CASSPPRASSSYNEQFF. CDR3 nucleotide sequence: TGTGCCAGTAGTCCCCCGAGGGCCTCAAGCTCCTACAATGAGCAGTTCTTC.